Listed below are T cell receptor beta chains from one sample, sequenced in a study of vaccination and CD4 T cells after COVID-19. These receptors have no identified antigens. TCRdb re-analysed the PCR reads in MiXCR, keeping a single row per CDR3 protein. Found here are 14,000 or so distinct CDR3 sequences, around 55% of them singletons; the top ten hold 16%. Sequences were obtained from CD4+ T cells from blood, cultured in vitro. The receptors shown here come from a human donor who had recovered from COVID-19. Both conserved end residues are part of each CDR3. A D gene is named only where the DNA matches it firmly. Clone size is given for some rows only: seen once, a few or many times, or a class if the clone is expanded.

clone_size	v_call	d_call	j_call	cdr3_nt	cdr3_aa
NA	TRBV12-3/TRBV12-4	NA	TRBJ1-1	TGTGCCAGCAGTTTAGATGGGGGTCAGGGAACTGAAGCTTTCTTT	CASSLDGGQGTEAFF
few	TRBV7-9	NA	TRBJ1-4	TGTGCCAGCAGCTTAGGATTGGCGAATGAAAAACTGTTTTTT	CASSLGLANEKLFF
NA	TRBV7-3	NA	TRBJ2-7	TGTGCCAGCAGCCATGACCTCGAAGGCGAGCAGTACTTC	CASSHDLEGEQYF
NA	TRBV10-3	TRBD2	TRBJ2-3	TGTGCCATCAGTGAGTCGACACTAGCGGGAGGGCCGAGCACAGATACGCAGTATTTT	CAISESTLAGGPSTDTQYF
NA	TRBV6-1	NA	TRBJ2-3	TGTGCCAGCAGTGAGGGGCTAGTGGCCACAGATACGCAGTATTTT	CASSEGLVATDTQYF
NA	TRBV19	NA	TRBJ1-5	TGTGCCAGCCGGGTCACCAATCAGCCCCAGCATTTT	CASRVTNQPQHF
NA	TRBV5-1	NA	TRBJ2-7	TGCGCCAGCAGCGGAGGGAGCGCCCACGAGCAGTACTTC	CASSGGSAHEQYF
NA	TRBV21-1	NA	TRBJ2-7	TGTGCCAGCAGCAAAGCGCCCGACAGGGAACAGCCCTACGAGCAGTACTTC	CASSKAPDREQPYEQYF
NA	TRBV6-2/TRBV6-3	TRBD1	TRBJ2-7	TGTGCCAGCAGCCTACCAACTCCGGGACAGGTCTACGAGCAGTACTTC	CASSLPTPGQVYEQYF
NA	TRBV20-1	NA	TRBJ2-3	TGCAGTGCTAGGTTTACAGATACGCAGTATTTT	CSARFTDTQYF
NA	TRBV7-9	TRBD1	TRBJ1-5	TGTGCCAGCAGCCGTAGTGTACAGGGGCGGAATCAGCCCCAGCATTTT	CASSRSVQGRNQPQHF
NA	TRBV9	NA	TRBJ2-7	TGTGCCAGCAGCGTAGATTTACGGGGATACGAGCAGTACTTC	CASSVDLRGYEQYF
once	TRBV2	NA	TRBJ2-3	TGTGCCAGCAGTCCTCCAGGGACAACCACCACAGATACGCAGTATTTT	CASSPPGTTTTDTQYF
NA	TRBV20-1	NA	TRBJ2-5	TGCAGTGCGGGGGACAAGAACAAAGAGACCCAGTACTTC	CSAGDKNKETQYF
NA	TRBV10-3	NA	TRBJ2-2	TGTGCCATCAGTGATCGCTCGGTTGGGAACACCGGGGAGCTGTTTTTT	CAISDRSVGNTGELFF
few	TRBV2	NA	TRBJ1-5	TGTGCCAGCAGTCCACAAGGAATAGGGAATCAGCCCCAGCATTTT	CASSPQGIGNQPQHF
NA	TRBV11-2	TRBD2	TRBJ2-1	TGTGCCAGCAGCTTAGATCGACTAGCGGGAGCCAATGAGCAGTTCTTC	CASSLDRLAGANEQFF
NA	TRBV19	TRBD2	TRBJ2-3	TGTGCCAGTAGTACTAGCGGGAGCACAGATACGCAGTATTTT	CASSTSGSTDTQYF
NA	TRBV7-2	NA	TRBJ1-5	TGTGCCAGCAGCTCCGACAGATTCTTCGCGAATCAGCCCCAGCATTTT	CASSSDRFFANQPQHF
NA	TRBV2	NA	TRBJ1-2	TGTGCCAGCAGTGAAGGAAGCAGCTATGGCTACACCTTC	CASSEGSSYGYTF
NA	TRBV30	NA	TRBJ1-3	TGTGCCTGGAGTGTATGGGGGGCGGCAAGGAGTATCTCTGGAAACACCATATATTTT	CAWSVWGAARSISGNTIYF
few	TRBV20-1	TRBD1	TRBJ2-1	TGCAGTGCTAGAGATTGGGGGACAGGGACCCCCAATGAGCAGTTCTTC	CSARDWGTGTPNEQFF
NA	TRBV20-1	NA	TRBJ2-4	TGCAGTGCTAGAGAAGTTCTAGCCAAAAACATTCAGTACTTC	CSAREVLAKNIQYF
few	TRBV30	NA	TRBJ2-5	TGTGCCTGGAGTGCACCAGGGCTAAAAGAGACCCAGTACTTC	CAWSAPGLKETQYF
medium-sized	TRBV12-3/TRBV12-4	NA	TRBJ2-7	TGTGCCAGCACTAATAGGAAGAGCTCCTACGAGCAGTACTTC	CASTNRKSSYEQYF
NA	TRBV7-9	TRBD1	TRBJ1-4	TGTGCCAGCAGCCCGGGACAGGGTTCGGGTATAGATGAAAAACTGTTTTTT	CASSPGQGSGIDEKLFF
NA	TRBV10-2	TRBD1	TRBJ2-5	TGCGCCAGCAGTGCTTACAGGGGGCGTGAGACCCAGTACTTC	CASSAYRGRETQYF
few	TRBV7-2	TRBD1	TRBJ2-5	TGTGCCAGCAGCCTCCACCACCGACAGGGTGAGGAGACCCAGTACTTC	CASSLHHRQGEETQYF
NA	TRBV6-1	TRBD2	TRBJ2-1	TGTGCCAGCAACCAGCGGGACTCCTACAATGAGCAGTTCTTC	CASNQRDSYNEQFF
few	TRBV30	TRBD2	TRBJ2-5	TGTGCCTGGAGTGCAGGACTAGCGGGAGAGACCCAGTACTTC	CAWSAGLAGETQYF
NA	TRBV11-3	TRBD2	TRBJ2-1	TGTGCCAGCAGCCCCGGGACTAGCATCAACAATGAGCAGTTCTTC	CASSPGTSINNEQFF
NA	TRBV7-9	NA	TRBJ1-6	TGTGCCAGTCTGCAGGGGTCAGGCTCCTATAATTCACCCCTCCACTTT	CASLQGSGSYNSPLHF
once	TRBV24-1	TRBD1	TRBJ1-4	TGTGCCACCAGTGATGGGACAGGGTCGGAAAAACTGTTTTTT	CATSDGTGSEKLFF
few	TRBV20-1	TRBD2	TRBJ2-2	TGCAGTGCTAGAGAATTGGCGGGAGCTAGAACCGGGGAGCTGTTTTTT	CSARELAGARTGELFF
NA	TRBV25-1	NA	TRBJ2-3	TGTGCCAGCACCGGAGATACGCAGTATTTT	CASTGDTQYF
few	TRBV28	NA	TRBJ1-5	TGTGCCAGCAGTTTAGGGGGCAGGCTAAATCAGCCCCAGCATTTT	CASSLGGRLNQPQHF
NA	TRBV19	NA	TRBJ2-5	TGTGCCAGTAGTATTCAAGTCGTTAACCAAGAGACCCAGTACTTC	CASSIQVVNQETQYF
NA	TRBV7-2	NA	TRBJ2-5	TGTGCCAGCAGCCGCCTACGACAGGTCCAAGAGACCCAGTACTTC	CASSRLRQVQETQYF
NA	TRBV4-1	NA	TRBJ2-3	TGCGCCAGCAGCCAAGATGGAGGGGGCACAGATACGCAGTATTTT	CASSQDGGGTDTQYF
once	TRBV28	NA	TRBJ2-7	TGTGCCAGCAGTCCAAGCTCCTACGAGCAGTACTTC	CASSPSSYEQYF
NA	TRBV30	TRBD2	TRBJ2-3	TGTGCCTGGAGTGGAAGAGTTTCCGATAGCGGGAGGGCCTCACCTAGCACAGATACGCAGTATTTT	CAWSGRVSDSGRASPSTDTQYF
few	TRBV2	NA	TRBJ2-2	TGTGCCAGCAGTGACGACAGAAACACCGGGGAGCTGTTTTTT	CASSDDRNTGELFF
few	TRBV15	NA	TRBJ2-6	TGTGCCACCAGCAGAGATCTGGGCAGCAGCTCTGGGGCCAACGTCCTGACTTTC	CATSRDLGSSSGANVLTF
NA	TRBV7-9	TRBD1	TRBJ2-2	TGTGCCAGCAGCCTACGGGACAGGGTCACCGGGGAGCTGTTTTTT	CASSLRDRVTGELFF
few	TRBV6-1	NA	TRBJ1-4	TGTGCCAGCCAAGGGGTGGGAGAAAAACTGTTTTTT	CASQGVGEKLFF
NA	TRBV7-3	NA	TRBJ2-3	TGTGCCAGCAGGGCTAGTGTTGTCCCAGATACGCAGTATTTT	CASRASVVPDTQYF
NA	TRBV28	NA	TRBJ2-5	TGTGCCAGCAGTGGGAATCGGGACACGAGGGAGACCCAGTACTTC	CASSGNRDTRETQYF
NA	TRBV20-1	NA	TRBJ2-7	TGCAGTTGGGTGCGGTCCAACTCCTACGAGCAGTACTTC	CSWVRSNSYEQYF
once	TRBV20-1	NA	TRBJ1-5	TGCAGTGCTAGAGCCACCGCGGGGGGCAATCAGCCCCAGCATTTT	CSARATAGGNQPQHF
NA	TRBV11-2	TRBD2	TRBJ2-7	TGTGCCAGCAGCCGACTAGCGGGACGGGGAGGGGAGCAGTACTTC	CASSRLAGRGGEQYF
NA	TRBV30	TRBD2	TRBJ2-3	TGTGCCTGGACTAAAGCGGGAGCGGGAGATACGCAGTATTTT	CAWTKAGAGDTQYF
NA	TRBV4-3	TRBD1	TRBJ1-2	TGCGCCAGCAGCCAACAGGGGGGGGACTATGGCTACACCTTC	CASSQQGGDYGYTF
few	TRBV6-2/TRBV6-3	NA	TRBJ1-1	TGTGCCAGCAGAAAAGGGTTGGTTGACACTGAAGCTTTCTTT	CASRKGLVDTEAFF
NA	TRBV28	NA	TRBJ2-5	TGTGCCAGCAACTTCGGTAGTCAAGAGACCCAGTACTTC	CASNFGSQETQYF
NA	TRBV12-3/TRBV12-4	TRBD2	TRBJ2-7	TGTGCCAGCAGTCCGAGCGGGAGGGTTGACTACGAGCAGTACTTC	CASSPSGRVDYEQYF
NA	TRBV6-1	NA	TRBJ2-5	TGTGCCAGCATTCTGTTAGCGACACAGGGGACCCAGTACTTC	CASILLATQGTQYF
few	TRBV7-9	NA	TRBJ1-1	TGTGCCAGCAGCTTAGCCCTCGAAGCTTTCTTT	CASSLALEAFF